These 27 T cell receptor beta chains were all obtained from the same sample, sequenced in a study of T cell responses to AZD1222 COVID-19 vaccine. The table came from immunoSEQ multiplex PCR; TCRdb's copy has only in-frame clones and leaves some out. The profile shows about 110,000 clones, about 92% of them singletons. The sequencing here drew on peripheral blood, taken on day 0 of AZD1222 vaccination. Receptor source: an adult in good health.

The chain joins TRBV13 to TRBJ1-6, with D possibly TRBD1 on 6 matching bases. The CDR3 spans 12 residues. V lost 5 bases and J lost 12, with 11 bases in between. Germline assignment: CDR1 PRHDT and CDR2 FYEKMQ (reference sequence). CDR3 protein: CASSLSTGPLHF. The CDR3 DNA follows: TGTGCCAGCAGCCTGTCGACAGGACCCCTCCACTTT. The whole variable domain, filled in from reference TRBV13 and TRBJ1-6, reads AAGVIQSPRHLIKEKRETATLKCYPIPRHDTVYWYQQGPGQDPQFLISFYEKMQSDKGSIPDRFSAQQFSDYHSELNMSSLELGDSALYFCASSLSTGPLHFGNGTRLTVT.

The rearrangement links TRBV19 to TRBJ2-4; 9 nucleotides agree with TRBD1. Germline values: CDR1 LNHDA, CDR2 SQIVND (reference sequence). This CDR3 contains 15 residues. The V segment lost 7 bases and the J segment 3 bases; nucleotides outside the gene matches: 7. The CDR3 here is CASKTGGAGKNIQYF. The CDR3 DNA is TGTGCCAGTAAAACAGGGGGCGCTGGCAAAAACATTCAGTACTTC.

J is TRBJ2-7 and V is TRBV4-2; D may be TRBD2 (5 bases). V was pared by 2 bases and J by 7 bases, with 21 bases between. The V gene's germline CDR1 is LGHNA and CDR2 YNFKEQ. This CDR3 spans 16 amino acids. CDR3 DNA: TGTGCCAGCAGCCAACGAGAGGTAAGAGGTCGAGGGGAGCAGTACTTC. It encodes CASSQREVRGRGEQYF.

J is TRBJ1-4 and V is TRBV3-1 (or the pseudogene TRBV3-2), with D possibly matching TRBD1 (5 bases). Trimming left V 4 bases short and J 2 bases short, with 11 bases between. Germline CDR1 is LGHDT and CDR2 is YNNKEL (reference sequence). The CDR3 consists of 15 residues. CDR3 DNA: TGTGCCAGCAGCCTTTCGACAGTTACTAATGAAAAACTGTTTTTT. Residues: CASSLSTVTNEKLFF.

The chain carries TRBV7-9 and TRBJ1-3; TRBD1 matches at 7 bases. CDR1 and CDR2 from the germline V gene are SEHNR and FQNEAQ (reference sequence). J gave up 0 bases and V 1 base, and 3 bases lay outside the gene matches. The CDR3 loop spans 16 amino acids. CDR3 sequence (DNA): TGTGCCAGCAGCTTAGGCCAGGGGGACTCTGGAAACACCATATATTTT. Residues: CASSLGQGDSGNTIYF.

V and J are TRBV12-3 or TRBV12-4 and TRBJ1-5; TRBD1 aligns across 7 bases. Losses at the gene ends were 6 bases for V and 5 bases for J; bases not matched to a gene: 4. This CDR3 contains 13 residues. The CDR3 DNA reads TGTGCCAGCAGGGGACAGACCCATCAGCCCCAGCATTTT. Protein: CASRGQTHQPQHF.

This chain uses TRBV6-1 with TRBJ2-6; possible D gene TRBD2, 5 bases. Per germline, CDR1 MNHNS and CDR2 SASEGT. V dropped 1 base and J dropped 2 bases, with 9 bases sitting between them. The CDR3 loop spans 16 amino acids. The CDR3 nucleotides are TGTGCCAGCAGTGAAGTACGCGGGCCTGGGGCCAACGTCCTGACTTTC. Encoded protein: CASSEVRGPGANVLTF.

The chain is built from TRBV5-1 and TRBJ2-7; 9 nucleotides match TRBD1. The junction had 7 bases not matched to a gene; V was cut back by 4 bases and J by 5 bases. The CDR3 is 14 residues long. Germline V lookup: CDR1 SGHRS, CDR2 YFSETQ. CDR3 in amino acids: CASSRDRDLHEQYF. The CDR3 coding sequence is TGCGCCAGCAGCCGGGACAGGGACCTCCACGAGCAGTACTTC. Full variable domain (outside the CDR3, taken from reference TRBV5-1 and TRBJ2-7): KAGVTQTPRYLIKTRGQQVTLSCSPISGHRSVSWYQQTPGQGLQFLFEYFSETQRNKGNFPGRFSGRQFSNSRSEMNVSTLELGDSALYLCASSRDRDLHEQYFGPGTRLTVT.

This clone has just one count. J is TRBJ2-7 and V is TRBV15; TRBD1 aligns across 7 bases. Germline V CDR1 and CDR2: LNHNV, YYDKDF (reference sequence). The CDR3 is 13 residues long. V lost 3 bases, J lost 3 bases, and 2 bases stayed unmatched. The CDR3, as DNA: TGTGCCACCAGCAGGGGGACAGTCTACGAGCAGTACTTC. It codes for CATSRGTVYEQYF.

The V gene is TRBV15, the J gene TRBJ2-7, with D possibly TRBD1 on 6 matching bases. The CDR3 runs 15 residues. The ends were cut back, 0 bases at V and 6 bases at J, with 15 bases in the middle. The germline CDR1 and CDR2 sequences are LNHNV and YYDKDF (reference sequence). The CDR3 sequence: CATSRDRGPKGEQYF. The DNA of the CDR3 is TGTGCCACCAGCAGAGACAGGGGCCCCAAGGGCGAGCAGTACTTC.

The CDR3 here is CASSLKGSNTIYF. The DNA for the CDR3 is TGTGCCAGCAGCTTAAAGGGATCGAACACCATATATTTT. This rearrangement joins TRBV7-9 to TRBJ1-3; no reliable D call. The CDR3 consists of 13 residues. Germline values: CDR1 SEHNR, CDR2 FQNEAQ (reference sequence). V lost 2 bases, J lost 7 bases, and 9 bases lay in between.

This clone showed up just once. V is TRBV7-3 and J is TRBJ2-1, with 11 bases lining up with TRBD2. Germline values: CDR1 SGHTA, CDR2 FQGTGA. The CDR3 sequence is 15 residues long. Trimming removed 3 bases from V and 8 bases from J; junction bases left unmatched: 6. The CDR3 protein is CASSFGTSGVYEQFF. The CDR3 nucleotides are TGTGCCAGCAGCTTTGGGACTAGCGGTGTTTATGAGCAGTTCTTC.

The chain is built from TRBV9 and TRBJ1-2, with unresolved D. The CDR3 covers 13 residues. Trimming took off 2 bases at V and 3 bases at J, with 8 bases between the two ends. Germline CDR1 and CDR2: SGDLS and YYNGEE. The CDR3 nucleotides are TGTGCCAGCAGCGTGTATACAGACTATGGCTACACCTTC. It yields the protein CASSVYTDYGYTF.

V is TRBV5-6 and J is TRBJ2-7; TRBD1 agrees at 7 bases. This CDR3 spans 14 amino acids. Trimming cost V 3 bases and J 2 bases; bases outside gene matches: 5. Germline V lookup: CDR1 SGHDT, CDR2 YYEEEE. CDR3 region: CASSSPGTAYEQYF. CDR3 nucleotides: TGTGCCAGCAGCTCCCCCGGGACAGCCTACGAGCAGTACTTC.

V is TRBV5-3 and J is TRBJ2-2; no firm D call. TRBV5-3 is an ORF; its function is uncertain. Trimming pared 9 bases from V and 6 bases from J, leaving 9 bases between. There are 11 residues in the CDR3. The CDR3 region is CANNTPGELFF. The CDR3 coding sequence is TGTGCCAACAACACCCCCGGGGAGCTGTTTTTT.

V and J are TRBV19 and TRBJ1-1; no clear D. Between the trimmed V and J ends, which lost 3 bases and 5 bases, there was a span of 10 bases. Germline V CDR1 and CDR2: LNHDA, SQIVND (reference sequence). The CDR3 loop spans 13 amino acids. CDR3 region: CASSIGKWTEAFF. Here the CDR3 DNA reads TGTGCCAGTAGTATTGGGAAGTGGACTGAAGCTTTCTTT.

The rearrangement joins TRBV11-3 to TRBJ2-2, with TRBD1 matching over 9 bases. The germline gives CDR1 SGHNT, CDR2 YENEEA. Unmatched junction bases numbered 4, after V lost 9 bases and J lost 2 bases. The CDR3 length is 14 residues. The CDR3 reads CASTGGLNTGELFF. The CDR3 coding sequence is TGTGCCAGTACAGGGGGCTTAAACACCGGGGAGCTGTTTTTT.

The chain carries TRBV29-1 and TRBJ2-2; D gene unclear. V was shortened by 2 bases and J by 0 bases, with 19 bases between the two germline ends. Germline CDR1 is SQVTM and CDR2 is ANQGSEA. This CDR3 is built from 18 residues. This chain's CDR3 is CSVENGFGGSSNTGELFF. The CDR3 DNA reads TGCAGCGTTGAAAACGGGTTTGGCGGATCTTCGAACACCGGGGAGCTGTTTTTT.

The chain is built from TRBV28 and TRBJ1-5; no reliable D call. The V gene lost 1 base and the J gene lost 5 bases, with 9 bases spanning the gap. The CDR3 is made up of 14 amino acids. Germline CDR1 is MDHEN and CDR2 is SYDVKM. For the CDR3, the DNA is TGTGCCAGCAGTTTATTTATCGGGGATCAGCCCCAGCATTTT. It specifies CASSLFIGDQPQHF.

The rearrangement uses TRBV29-1 and TRBJ2-3; TRBD1 matches 8 bases. With 6 bases clipped from V and 3 bases from J, the junction kept 8 bases outside the gene matches. The CDR3 contains 14 residues. Germline V gene lookup returns CDR1 SQVTM and CDR2 ANQGSEA. CDR3 DNA: TGCAGCGTCCGGGACAGGCATTTGACAGATACGCAGTATTTT. Amino acids: CSVRDRHLTDTQYF.

The CDR3 nucleotides read TGTGCCAGCAGCCTGTTTCAGGGTTACGAGCAGTACTTC. Translation gives CASSLFQGYEQYF. The genes are TRBV11-2 and TRBJ2-7, with TRBD1 as a possible D gene (5 bases). V lost 5 bases to trimming and J lost 4 bases, with 12 bases between them. Germline assignment: CDR1 SGHAT and CDR2 FQNNGV. The CDR3 sequence is 13 residues long.

This chain uses TRBV27 with TRBJ2-6; D may be TRBD1 or TRBD2 (6 bases each). The V and J ends lost 2 bases and 4 bases respectively, with 12 bases between them. Germline-derived CDR1 and CDR2 are MNHEY and SMNVEV (reference sequence). The CDR3 is made up of 16 amino acids. CDR3 sequence reads: CASSLNREAGANVLTF. CDR3 DNA sequence: TGTGCCAGCAGTTTAAACAGGGAGGCGGGGGCCAACGTCCTGACTTTC.

Only a few counts were recorded for this clone. The CDR3 bases are TGTGCCAGCAGCTTGTTTGCGGAGGGGTACTATGGCTACACCTTC. Its translation: CASSLFAEGYYGYTF. This sequence joins TRBV5-8 and TRBJ1-2; possibly TRBD1 for D (5 bases). V was pared by 1 base and J by 3 bases, with 13 bases between. The CDR3 is made up of 15 amino acids. Germline CDR1 SGHTS, CDR2 YDEGEE.

The gene calls are TRBV5-1 and TRBJ1-2; no definite D call. V shed 0 bases and J shed 6 bases, with 9 bases lying between them. Germline V lookup: CDR1 SGHRS, CDR2 YFSETQ. This CDR3 has 13 residues. CDR3 amino acids: CASSLVADDGYTF. The CDR3, as DNA: TGCGCCAGCAGCTTGGTGGCGGATGATGGCTACACCTTC.

In its sample, this clone was seen once. The J gene is TRBJ1-2, the V gene TRBV18, with 8 bases aligning to TRBD1. CDR1 is KGHSH, CDR2 LQKENI, per germline. The CDR3 totals 15 residues. Trimming cost V 1 base and J 4 bases; bases outside gene matches: 5. In DNA form, the CDR3 reads TGTGCCAGCTCACCACTGGACAGGGACTTCTATGGCTACACCTTC. This gives the protein CASSPLDRDFYGYTF.

The chain couples TRBV30 to TRBJ1-3, with D tentatively TRBD1 (5 bases). Per the germline V gene, CDR1 is GTSNPN and CDR2 is SVGIG (reference sequence). V was clipped by 5 bases and J by 4 bases, with 12 bases between them. This CDR3 region has 13 residues. As DNA, the CDR3 is TGTGCCTGGGAGCAGGGTTCCGGAAACACCATATATTTT. This translates into CAWEQGSGNTIYF.

The chain combines TRBV20-1 with TRBJ2-1; 9 nucleotides match TRBD2. Germline assignment: CDR1 DFQATT and CDR2 SNEGSKA (reference sequence). V lost 7 bases and J lost 8; bases outside the gene matches: 0. There are 10 residues in the CDR3. CDR3 loop: CSGLADEQFF. In nucleotides, the CDR3 is TGCAGTGGACTAGCGGATGAGCAGTTCTTC.